This TCR beta chain emerged from a study of T cell responses to AZD1222 COVID-19 vaccine. Study-wide results and caveats: There were vaccine-associated CD4 TCRs across spike, dominant at 160-218 and 743-854.

Data came from immunoSEQ multiplex PCR; TCRdb stores just in-frame clones and leaves some out. The repertoire includes approximately 140,000 clones, under 95% of them detected once, and roughly 7.5% sits in the top ten. With respect to this clone: Its specificity is not known.

Germline-derived CDR1 and CDR2 are MNHEY and SMNVEV (reference sequence). This CDR3 has 16 residues. J was trimmed by 4 bases and V by 5 bases; bases with no gene match: 6. The rearrangement links TRBV27 to TRBJ2-6; the match to TRBD1 covers 9 bases. The sequencing here drew on peripheral blood, taken 28 days after the second dose of the MenACWY control vaccine. The TCR sequence derives from an adult who received the MenACWY meningococcal vaccine as a control. CDR3: CASSLQGATGANVLTF. In nucleotides, the CDR3 is TGTGCCAGCAGTCTACAGGGGGCGACGGGGGCCAACGTCCTGACTTTC.